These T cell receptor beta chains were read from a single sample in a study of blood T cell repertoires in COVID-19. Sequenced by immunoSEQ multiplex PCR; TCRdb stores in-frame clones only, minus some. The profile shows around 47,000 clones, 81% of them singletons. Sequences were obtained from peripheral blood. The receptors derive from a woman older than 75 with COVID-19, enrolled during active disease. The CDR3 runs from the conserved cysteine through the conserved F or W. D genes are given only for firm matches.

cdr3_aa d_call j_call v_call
CAISESKVAGYQETQYF TRBD2 TRBJ2-5 TRBV10-3
CASSSPFAGVTQYF NA TRBJ2-3 TRBV28
CASRRLVTDTQYF NA TRBJ2-3 TRBV27
CASSVQGAIDTQYF TRBD1 TRBJ2-3 TRBV5-1
CASRELWSDGAGEQYF NA TRBJ2-7 TRBV27
CASSTQTGTGSGYTF TRBD1 TRBJ1-2 TRBV19
CASSLRLAGDTDTQYF TRBD2 TRBJ2-3 TRBV19
CAWSRSGLAGRWGQYF TRBD2 TRBJ2-7 TRBV30
CASSWRSNQPQHF NA TRBJ1-5 TRBV27
CASSLGAGGGEQFF TRBD2 TRBJ2-1 TRBV7-2
CASSRTSGNQETQYF TRBD2 TRBJ2-5 TRBV13
CASMGLTPYEQYF NA TRBJ2-7 TRBV7-9
CASSPQAAGAGGANVLTF NA TRBJ2-6 TRBV18
CASSLPTVNQPQHF NA TRBJ1-5 TRBV7-8
CASSFGTFYGYTF NA TRBJ1-2 TRBV5-1
CASSPRGGSSYEQYF TRBD2 TRBJ2-7 TRBV7-6
CASSFRGRPSTDTQYF NA TRBJ2-3 TRBV7-8
CASSLKETQYF NA TRBJ2-5 TRBV18
CASRVQGGYGYTF TRBD1 TRBJ1-2 TRBV6-5
CASSLTGVAKYGYTF TRBD1 TRBJ1-2 TRBV6-5
CASRRGGGGDIQYF TRBD2 TRBJ2-4 TRBV6-5
CASSILGQGAYEQYF TRBD1 TRBJ2-7 TRBV19
CASSPYRGPNNSPLHF TRBD1 TRBJ1-6 TRBV5-1
CAWSTGRETQYF NA TRBJ2-3 TRBV30
CTSSLMQGTDTQYF NA TRBJ2-3 TRBV7-2
CASSVTGIRADTQYF NA TRBJ2-3 TRBV9
CASSLGGNSPLHF NA TRBJ1-6 TRBV9